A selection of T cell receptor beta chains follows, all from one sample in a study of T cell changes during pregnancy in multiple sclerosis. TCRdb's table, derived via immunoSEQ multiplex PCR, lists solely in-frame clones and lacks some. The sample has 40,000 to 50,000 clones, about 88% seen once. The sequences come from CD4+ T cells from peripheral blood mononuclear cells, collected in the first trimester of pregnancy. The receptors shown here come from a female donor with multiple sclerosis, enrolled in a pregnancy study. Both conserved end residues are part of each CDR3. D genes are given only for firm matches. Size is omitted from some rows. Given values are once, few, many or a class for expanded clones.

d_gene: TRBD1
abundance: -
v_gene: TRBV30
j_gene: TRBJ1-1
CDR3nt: TGTGCCAGCGACAGGGGCGGCACTGAAGCTTTCTTT
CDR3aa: CASDRGGTEAFF

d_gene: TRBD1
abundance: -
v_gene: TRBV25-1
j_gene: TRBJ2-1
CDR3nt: TGTGCCAGCAGTGAAGGACAGGGTTCCGACAATGAGCAGTTCTTC
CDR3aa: CASSEGQGSDNEQFF

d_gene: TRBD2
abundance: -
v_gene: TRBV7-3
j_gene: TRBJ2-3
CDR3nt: TGTGCCAGCAGCCCGGGGGGGTGGGATACGCAGTATTTT
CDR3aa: CASSPGGWDTQYF

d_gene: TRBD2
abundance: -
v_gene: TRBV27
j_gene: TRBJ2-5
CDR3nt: TGTGCCAGCAGTTTAGTAGCTAGCGGGAGGGCCTTAGAGACCCAGTACTTC
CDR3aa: CASSLVASGRALETQYF

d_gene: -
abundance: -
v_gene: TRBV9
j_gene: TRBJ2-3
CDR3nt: TGTGCCAGCAGCGTAGACTCAGCGGCGAGCACAGATACGCAGTATTTT
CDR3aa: CASSVDSAASTDTQYF

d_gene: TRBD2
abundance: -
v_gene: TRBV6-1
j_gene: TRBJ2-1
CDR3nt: TGTGCCAGCAGTGAAAGTCTAGCGGGCCGCAATGAGCAGTTCTTC
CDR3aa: CASSESLAGRNEQFF

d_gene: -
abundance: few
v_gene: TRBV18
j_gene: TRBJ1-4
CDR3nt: TGTGCCAGCTCACCACCCGGAACAGGCCGCCGGGCTAATGAAAAACTGTTTTTT
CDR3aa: CASSPPGTGRRANEKLFF

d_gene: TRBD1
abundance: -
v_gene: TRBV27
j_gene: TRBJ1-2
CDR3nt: TGTGCCAGCAGTCAACCGGGACAGGGGTATCATGGCTACACCTTC
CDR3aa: CASSQPGQGYHGYTF

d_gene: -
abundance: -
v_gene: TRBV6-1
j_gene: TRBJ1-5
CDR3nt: TGTGCCAGCAGCCAGGGCTACAATCAGCCCCAGCATTTT
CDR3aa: CASSQGYNQPQHF

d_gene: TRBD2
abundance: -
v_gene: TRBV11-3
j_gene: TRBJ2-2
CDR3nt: TGTGCCAGCAGCCCCTTGGCGGGAGTGAACACCGGGGAGCTGTTTTTT
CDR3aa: CASSPLAGVNTGELFF

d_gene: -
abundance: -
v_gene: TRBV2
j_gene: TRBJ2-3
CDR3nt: TGTGCCAACGGCCTTAGCGGTCGTGGGCTGGATACGCAGTATTTT
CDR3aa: CANGLSGRGLDTQYF

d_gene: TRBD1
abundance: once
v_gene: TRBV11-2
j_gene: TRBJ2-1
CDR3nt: TGTGCCAGCAGCTCCTTCCGGGACAGGGCGTACAATGAGCAGTTCTTC
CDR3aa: CASSSFRDRAYNEQFF

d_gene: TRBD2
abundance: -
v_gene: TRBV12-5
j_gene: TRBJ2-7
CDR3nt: TGTGCTAGTGGGCGGGAGAAGTCCTACGAGCAGTACTTC
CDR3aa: CASGREKSYEQYF

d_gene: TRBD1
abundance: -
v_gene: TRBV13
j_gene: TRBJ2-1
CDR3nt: TGTGCCAGCAGCTTTTTTCCGGGACAGGGACGGGATGAGCAGTTCTTC
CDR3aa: CASSFFPGQGRDEQFF

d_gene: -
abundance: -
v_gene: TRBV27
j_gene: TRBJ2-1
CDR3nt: TGTGCCAGCAGTCGGGACATAACCTTGGAGCAGTTCTTC
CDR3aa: CASSRDITLEQFF

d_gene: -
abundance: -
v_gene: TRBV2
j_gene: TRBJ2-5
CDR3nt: TGTGCCAGCAGTGGACTCCGTGGGGCTCAAGAGACCCAGTACTTC
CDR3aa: CASSGLRGAQETQYF

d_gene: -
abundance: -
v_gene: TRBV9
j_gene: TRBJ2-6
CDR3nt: TGTGCCAGCAGCCCTCCCGGTTCTGGGGCCAACGTCCTGACTTTC
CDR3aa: CASSPPGSGANVLTF

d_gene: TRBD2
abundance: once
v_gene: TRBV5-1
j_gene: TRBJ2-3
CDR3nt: TGCGCCAGCACTCCTAGCGGGTATGGCACAGATACGCAGTATTTT
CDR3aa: CASTPSGYGTDTQYF

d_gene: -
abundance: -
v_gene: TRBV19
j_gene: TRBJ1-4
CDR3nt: TGTGCCAGTAATACGATGTCTAGTAGTGAAAAACTGTTTTTT
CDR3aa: CASNTMSSSEKLFF

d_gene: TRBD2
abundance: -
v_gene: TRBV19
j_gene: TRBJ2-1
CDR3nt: TGTGCCAGTAGCTTAACGACTAGCGGGAGGTATGAGCAGTTCTTC
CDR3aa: CASSLTTSGRYEQFF

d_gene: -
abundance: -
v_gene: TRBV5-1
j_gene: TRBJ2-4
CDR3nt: TGCGCCAGCAGCTTCGACGGGGCCAAAAACATTCAGTACTTC
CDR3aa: CASSFDGAKNIQYF

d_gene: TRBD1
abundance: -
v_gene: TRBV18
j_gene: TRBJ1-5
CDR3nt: TGTGCCAGCTCACTAAGAGGACAGGGACAACATAGCAATCAGCCCCAGCATTTT
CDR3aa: CASSLRGQGQHSNQPQHF

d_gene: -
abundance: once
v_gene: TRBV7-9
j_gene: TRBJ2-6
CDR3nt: TGTGCCAGCACCGGGATTAGGAGCTCTGGGGCCAACGTCCTGACTTTC
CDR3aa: CASTGIRSSGANVLTF

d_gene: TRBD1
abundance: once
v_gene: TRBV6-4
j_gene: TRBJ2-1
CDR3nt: TGTGCCAGCAGTGAGGGGACAGGGGGCTACAATGAGCAGTTCTTC
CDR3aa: CASSEGTGGYNEQFF

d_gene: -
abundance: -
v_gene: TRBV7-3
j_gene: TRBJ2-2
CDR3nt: TGTGCCAGCAGCCCGGGACACCGCACCGGGGAGCTGTTTTTT
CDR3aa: CASSPGHRTGELFF

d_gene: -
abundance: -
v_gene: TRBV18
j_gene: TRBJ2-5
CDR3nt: TGTGCCAGCTCACCAACAACTAGAGAACAAGAGACCCAGTACTTC
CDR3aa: CASSPTTREQETQYF

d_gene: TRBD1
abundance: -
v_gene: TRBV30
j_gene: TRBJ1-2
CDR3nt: TGTGCCTGGAGTGTGGTCGGGACAGGCGATGGCTACACCTTC
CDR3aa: CAWSVVGTGDGYTF

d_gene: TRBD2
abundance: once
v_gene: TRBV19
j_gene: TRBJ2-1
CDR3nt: TGTGCCAGTAGCCGCACCGGGACTAGCGGACCCTACAATGAGCAGTTCTTC
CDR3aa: CASSRTGTSGPYNEQFF

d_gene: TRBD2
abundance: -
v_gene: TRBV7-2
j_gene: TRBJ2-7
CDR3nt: TGTGCCAGCAGCTTAGCGGCGGGAGGGCCGAGAGAGCAGTACTTC
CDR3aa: CASSLAAGGPREQYF

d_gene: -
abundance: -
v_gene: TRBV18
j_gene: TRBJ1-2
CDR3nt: TGTGCCAGCTCAGGAACAGCTTCCAACTATGGCTACACCTTC
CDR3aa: CASSGTASNYGYTF

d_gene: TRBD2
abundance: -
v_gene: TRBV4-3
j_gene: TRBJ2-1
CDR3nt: TGCGCCAGCAGCCAAGATCAGCCCGGGACTAGAGTGGGAACTGAGCAGTTCTTC
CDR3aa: CASSQDQPGTRVGTEQFF

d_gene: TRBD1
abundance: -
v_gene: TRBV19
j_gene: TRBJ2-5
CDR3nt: TGTGCCAGTAGTATAAGACAGGGGGCGGAGACCCAGTACTTC
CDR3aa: CASSIRQGAETQYF

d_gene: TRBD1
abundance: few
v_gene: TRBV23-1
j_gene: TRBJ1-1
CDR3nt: TGCGCCAGCAGTCAAATAGACAGGGGAGTACGACCCATGAACACTGAAGCTTTCTTT
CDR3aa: CASSQIDRGVRPMNTEAFF

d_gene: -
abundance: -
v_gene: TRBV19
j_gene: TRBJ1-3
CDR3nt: TGTGCCAGTAGTATGACAGTTTCAAACTCTGGAAACACCATATATTTT
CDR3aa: CASSMTVSNSGNTIYF

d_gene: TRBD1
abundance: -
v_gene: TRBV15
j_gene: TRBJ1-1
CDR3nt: TGTGCCACCAGCAGAGCCGCAGGGGGAGCTGAAGCTTTCTTT
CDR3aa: CATSRAAGGAEAFF

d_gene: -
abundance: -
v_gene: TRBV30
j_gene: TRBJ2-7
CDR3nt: TGTGCCTGGAGTTTATCGGTGTACGAGCAGTACTTC
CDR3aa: CAWSLSVYEQYF

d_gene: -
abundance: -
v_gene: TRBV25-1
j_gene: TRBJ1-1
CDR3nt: TGTGCCAGCAGTGAATGGGGTTTCGGGGTGAACACTGAAGCTTTCTTT
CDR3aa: CASSEWGFGVNTEAFF

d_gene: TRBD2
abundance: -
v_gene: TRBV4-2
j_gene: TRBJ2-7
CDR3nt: TGTGCCAGCAGCCTAACGACTAGCGGGAGGTCTCCTTCCTACGAGCAGTACTTC
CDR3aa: CASSLTTSGRSPSYEQYF

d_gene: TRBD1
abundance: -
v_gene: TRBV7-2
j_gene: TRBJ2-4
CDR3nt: TGTGCCAGCAGCTTAGGAGGGACAGGAGAAAACATTCAGTACTTC
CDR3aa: CASSLGGTGENIQYF

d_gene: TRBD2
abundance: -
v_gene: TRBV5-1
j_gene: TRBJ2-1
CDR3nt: TGCGCCAGCAGCTTGGAGCGGGAAGGGGCTGAGCAGTTCTTC
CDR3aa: CASSLEREGAEQFF

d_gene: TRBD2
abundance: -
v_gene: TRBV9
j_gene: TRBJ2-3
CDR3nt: TGTGCCAGCAGCGCCCTGGGTGGGACTAGGGCGGGGACAGATACGCAGTATTTT
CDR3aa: CASSALGGTRAGTDTQYF

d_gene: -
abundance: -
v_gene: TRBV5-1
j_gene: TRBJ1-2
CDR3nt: TGCGCCAGCAGCTCTGACAGTTCCTATGGCTACACCTTC
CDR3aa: CASSSDSSYGYTF

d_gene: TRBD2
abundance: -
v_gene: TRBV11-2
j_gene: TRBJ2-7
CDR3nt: TGTGCCAGCAGCTTAGATAGCGGGAGTCGATACGAGCAGTACTTC
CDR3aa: CASSLDSGSRYEQYF

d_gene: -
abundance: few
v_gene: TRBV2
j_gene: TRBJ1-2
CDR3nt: TGTGCCAGCAGTGGAGACTCCTATGGCTACACCTTC
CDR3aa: CASSGDSYGYTF

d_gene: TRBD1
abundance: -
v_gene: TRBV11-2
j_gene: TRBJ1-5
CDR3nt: TGTGCCAGCAGCTTACGGCAGGGGGGCGATCAGCCCCAGCATTTT
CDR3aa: CASSLRQGGDQPQHF

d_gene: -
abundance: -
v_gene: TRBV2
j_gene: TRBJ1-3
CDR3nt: TGTGCCAGCAGTGCCGAGGGCACTGGAAACACCATATATTTT
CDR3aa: CASSAEGTGNTIYF

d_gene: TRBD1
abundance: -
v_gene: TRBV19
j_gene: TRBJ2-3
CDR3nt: TGTGCCAGTAGTGGATGGGGAACAGGGGAAGATACGCAGTATTTT
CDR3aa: CASSGWGTGEDTQYF

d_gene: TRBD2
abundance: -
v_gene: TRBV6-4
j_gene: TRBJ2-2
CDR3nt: TGTGCCAGCAGTGGCGGGAGTGGCACCGGGGAGCTGTTTTTT
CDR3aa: CASSGGSGTGELFF

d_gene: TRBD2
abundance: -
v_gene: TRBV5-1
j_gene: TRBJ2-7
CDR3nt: TGCGCCAGCAGCTTGCAAGCGGGGGGCTCGGGAGAGCAGTACTTC
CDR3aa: CASSLQAGGSGEQYF

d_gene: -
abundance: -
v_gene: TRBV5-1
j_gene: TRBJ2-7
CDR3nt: TGCGCCAGCAGCTTGGAAGGGGTCACCTCCGAGCAGTACTTC
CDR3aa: CASSLEGVTSEQYF

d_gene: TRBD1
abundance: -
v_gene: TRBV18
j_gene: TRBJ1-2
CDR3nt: TGTGCCAGCTCTCTGGACAGGGCGGATGGCTACACCTTC
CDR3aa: CASSLDRADGYTF

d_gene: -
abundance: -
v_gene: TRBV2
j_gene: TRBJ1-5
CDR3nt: TGTGCCAGCAGTGAACAGGGCCTTGATCAGCCCCAGCATTTT
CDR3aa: CASSEQGLDQPQHF

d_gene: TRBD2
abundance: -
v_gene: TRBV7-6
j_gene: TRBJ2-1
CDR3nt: TGTGCCAGCAGCCGAGGAGGTCAAGCCGGGAGGGCCGATAATGAGCAGTTCTTC
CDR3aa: CASSRGGQAGRADNEQFF